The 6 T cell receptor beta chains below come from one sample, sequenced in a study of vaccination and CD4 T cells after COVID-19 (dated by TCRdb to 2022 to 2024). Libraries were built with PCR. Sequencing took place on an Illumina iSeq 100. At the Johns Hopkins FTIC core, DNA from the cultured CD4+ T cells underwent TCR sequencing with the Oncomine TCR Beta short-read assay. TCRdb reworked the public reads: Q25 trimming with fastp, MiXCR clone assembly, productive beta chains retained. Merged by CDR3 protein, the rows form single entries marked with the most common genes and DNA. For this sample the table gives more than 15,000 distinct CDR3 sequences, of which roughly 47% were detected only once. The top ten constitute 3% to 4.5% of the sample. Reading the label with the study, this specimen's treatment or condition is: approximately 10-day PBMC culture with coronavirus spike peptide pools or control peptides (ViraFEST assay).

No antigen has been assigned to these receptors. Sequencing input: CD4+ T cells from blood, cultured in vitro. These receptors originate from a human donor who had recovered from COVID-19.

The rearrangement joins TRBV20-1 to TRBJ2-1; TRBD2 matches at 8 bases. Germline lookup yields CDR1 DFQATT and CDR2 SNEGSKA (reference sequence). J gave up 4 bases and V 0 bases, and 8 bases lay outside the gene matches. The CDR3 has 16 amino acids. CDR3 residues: CSARDLSGTEYNEQFF. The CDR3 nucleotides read TGCAGTGCTAGAGATCTTAGCGGGACTGAATACAATGAGCAGTTCTTC.

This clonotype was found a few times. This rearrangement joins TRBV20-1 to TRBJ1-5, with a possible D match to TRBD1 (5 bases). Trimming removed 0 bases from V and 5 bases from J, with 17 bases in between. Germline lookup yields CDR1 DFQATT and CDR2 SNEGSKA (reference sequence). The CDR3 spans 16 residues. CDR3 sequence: CSARDLSDGGYQPQHF. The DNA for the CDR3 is TGCAGTGCTAGAGATCTTTCCGACGGGGGATATCAGCCCCAGCATTTT.

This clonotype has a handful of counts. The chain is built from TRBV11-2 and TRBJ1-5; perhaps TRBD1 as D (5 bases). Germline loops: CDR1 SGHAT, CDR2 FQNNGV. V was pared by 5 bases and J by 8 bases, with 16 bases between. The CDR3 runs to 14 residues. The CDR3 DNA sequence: TGTGCCAGCAGCCAACAGGCTGGGGCGGAGCCCCAGCATTTT. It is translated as CASSQQAGAEPQHF. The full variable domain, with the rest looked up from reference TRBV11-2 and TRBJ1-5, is EAGVAQSPRYKIIEKRQSVAFWCNPISGHATLYWYQQILGQGPKLLIQFQNNGVVDDSQLPKDRFSAERLKGVDSTLKIQPAKLEDSAVYLCASSQQAGAEPQHFGDGTRLSIL.

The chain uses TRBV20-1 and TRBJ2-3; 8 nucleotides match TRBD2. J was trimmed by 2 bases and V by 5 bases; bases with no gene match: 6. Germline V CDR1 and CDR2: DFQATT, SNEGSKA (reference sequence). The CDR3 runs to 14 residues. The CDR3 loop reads CSARLAPITDTQYF. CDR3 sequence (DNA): TGCAGTGCTCGACTAGCGCCTATCACAGATACGCAGTATTTT.

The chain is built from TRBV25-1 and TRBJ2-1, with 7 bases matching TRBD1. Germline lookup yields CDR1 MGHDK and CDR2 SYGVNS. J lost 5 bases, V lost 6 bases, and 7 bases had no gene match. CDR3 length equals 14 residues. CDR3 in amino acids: CASSLLGTDNEQFF. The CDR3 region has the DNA TGTGCCAGCAGCTTGCTCGGGACAGACAATGAGCAGTTCTTC.

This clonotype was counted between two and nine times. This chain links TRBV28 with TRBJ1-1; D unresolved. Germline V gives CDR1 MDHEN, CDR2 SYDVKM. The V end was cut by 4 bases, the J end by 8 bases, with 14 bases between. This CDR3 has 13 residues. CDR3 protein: CASSYPGRSEAFF. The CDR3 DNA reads TGTGCCAGCAGTTACCCCGGCCGAAGCGAAGCTTTCTTT.